The source of this T cell receptor beta chain is a study of shared clonotypes between healthy human individuals (dated by TCRdb to the early 2020s). Looking at the study overall: A couple of women and a few men aged 18 to 49 years were included in the cohort. To increase sequencing depth and limit assay-specific biases, different laboratories used diverse techniques to prepare libraries and sequence TCR repertoires. Blood TCR repertoires of about five healthy adults were deeply sequenced to estimate repertoire size and the extent of clonotype sharing between individuals. Leukapheresis yielded between about 0.94 and 8.9 billion PBMCs per donor.

The study at large found these results: Only blood was sampled, and tissue TCR repertoires likely differ from those in blood. Pairwise subsampling led to the expectation that sequencing depth would affect the degree of clonotype sharing among donors. Because the study included a small number of donors, the genetic and exposure-history diversity represented was limited.

A note on this clone: Its antigen remains unidentified. It has no much larger one-base neighbor in the sample; base qualities were not kept.

Using the deep immunoSEQ assay, multiplex PCR amplified TCR CDR3 regions from genomic DNA. Genomic DNA extracted from each cell subset was distributed evenly over all wells of several immunoSEQ 96-well plates, and each plate served as one replicate. For unsorted PBMC, about 0.3 ug genomic DNA, equal to around 30,000 T cell genomes, was loaded into each replicate PCR. Unsorted PBMC genomic DNA was sequenced across ten immunoSEQ deep assay plates. Purified libraries were quantified with a Qubit 3.0 fluorometer, sized on a Bioanalyzer 2100, and re-quantified with the KAPA Library Quantification kit. A separate single-read 150-cycle Illumina NextSeq 550 flow cell was used to sequence each immunoSEQ 96-well plate. As for the original processing: Because the immunoSEQ output included only junctional sequences and no quality scores, the filtering could not be the same as the filtering used for full-length reads. To assign V/J genes and CDR3, sequences were annotated against IMGT germline references using PyIR, a Python wrapper for IgBLAST v1.9. Reads were removed for weak V/J assignments (E-value above 1e-6), missing CDR3, stop codons, out-of-frame junctions, or ambiguous translated residues. A V3J clonotype was defined by an identical inferred V gene, J gene, and CDR3 amino acid sequence. Percentage overlap between repertoires was computed as shared unique clonotypes divided by the size of the smaller repertoire. Three approaches were used to assess repertoire richness: RTK rarefaction, the Chao1 estimator, and Recon v2.1 estimates of unobserved clonotypes. TCRdb carries this immuneACCESS record with in-frame sequences only. Its versions omit some clonotypes, under half of them owing to an unresolved V gene in the studies checked, with the rest unexplained. The V and J calls and clone size were taken over from that table, and D and trimming were inferred from the DNA. The sample records 400,000 to 500,000 clones, 76% of which are singletons. Approximately 12% of the sample goes to the ten largest clones.

Trimming removed 0 bases from V and 4 bases from J, leaving 6 bases between the germline ends. The CDR3 runs 14 residues from the cysteine to the phenylalanine. The entry retains the CDR3 DNA only, 42 bases that are in frame from base 1. Reading the germline V gene gives CDR1 MNHEY and CDR2 SVGAGI. The donors were healthy, HIV-negative adults who had no recently reported acute infections or vaccinations. Every donor was a Caucasian adult living in Nashville, Tennessee, USA. In the unsorted samples, 90 million to 100 million PBMCs were counted, and genomic DNA was extracted using the QIAamp DNA Blood Mini kit. After blood collection by leukapheresis, PBMCs were isolated using Ficoll-Histopaque density gradient centrifugation and then cryopreserved in the vapor phase of liquid nitrogen.

The sample was PBMCs. The chain links TRBV6-5 with TRBJ1-4, with the identity of the D gene unclear. This clonotype was sampled from a woman aged 35 to 49 in good health. Some clones in this sample may be carry-over from other donors' samples. The base sequence is TGTGCCAGCAGTTACTCTGAGGGTAATGAAAAACTGTTTTTT. Protein translation: CASSYSEGNEKLFF.